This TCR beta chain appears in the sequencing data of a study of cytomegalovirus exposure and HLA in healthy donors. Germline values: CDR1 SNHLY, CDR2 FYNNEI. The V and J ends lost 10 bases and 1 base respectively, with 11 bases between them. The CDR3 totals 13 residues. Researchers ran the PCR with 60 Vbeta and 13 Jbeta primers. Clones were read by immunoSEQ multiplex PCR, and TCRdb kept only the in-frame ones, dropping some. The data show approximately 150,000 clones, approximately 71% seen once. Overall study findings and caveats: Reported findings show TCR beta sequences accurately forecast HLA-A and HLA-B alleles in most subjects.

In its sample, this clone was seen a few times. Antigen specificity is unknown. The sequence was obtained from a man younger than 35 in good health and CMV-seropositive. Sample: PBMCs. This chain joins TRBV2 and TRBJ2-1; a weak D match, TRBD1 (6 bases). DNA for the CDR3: TGTGCCATTGGACAGACATCCTACAATGAGCAGTTCTTC. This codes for CAIGQTSYNEQFF. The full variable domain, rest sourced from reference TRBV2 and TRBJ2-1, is EPEVTQTPSHQVTQMGQEVILRCVPISNHLYFYWYRQILGQKVEFLVSFYNNEISEKSEIFDDQFSVERPDGSNFTLKIRSTKLEDSAMYFCAIGQTSYNEQFFGPGTRLTVL.